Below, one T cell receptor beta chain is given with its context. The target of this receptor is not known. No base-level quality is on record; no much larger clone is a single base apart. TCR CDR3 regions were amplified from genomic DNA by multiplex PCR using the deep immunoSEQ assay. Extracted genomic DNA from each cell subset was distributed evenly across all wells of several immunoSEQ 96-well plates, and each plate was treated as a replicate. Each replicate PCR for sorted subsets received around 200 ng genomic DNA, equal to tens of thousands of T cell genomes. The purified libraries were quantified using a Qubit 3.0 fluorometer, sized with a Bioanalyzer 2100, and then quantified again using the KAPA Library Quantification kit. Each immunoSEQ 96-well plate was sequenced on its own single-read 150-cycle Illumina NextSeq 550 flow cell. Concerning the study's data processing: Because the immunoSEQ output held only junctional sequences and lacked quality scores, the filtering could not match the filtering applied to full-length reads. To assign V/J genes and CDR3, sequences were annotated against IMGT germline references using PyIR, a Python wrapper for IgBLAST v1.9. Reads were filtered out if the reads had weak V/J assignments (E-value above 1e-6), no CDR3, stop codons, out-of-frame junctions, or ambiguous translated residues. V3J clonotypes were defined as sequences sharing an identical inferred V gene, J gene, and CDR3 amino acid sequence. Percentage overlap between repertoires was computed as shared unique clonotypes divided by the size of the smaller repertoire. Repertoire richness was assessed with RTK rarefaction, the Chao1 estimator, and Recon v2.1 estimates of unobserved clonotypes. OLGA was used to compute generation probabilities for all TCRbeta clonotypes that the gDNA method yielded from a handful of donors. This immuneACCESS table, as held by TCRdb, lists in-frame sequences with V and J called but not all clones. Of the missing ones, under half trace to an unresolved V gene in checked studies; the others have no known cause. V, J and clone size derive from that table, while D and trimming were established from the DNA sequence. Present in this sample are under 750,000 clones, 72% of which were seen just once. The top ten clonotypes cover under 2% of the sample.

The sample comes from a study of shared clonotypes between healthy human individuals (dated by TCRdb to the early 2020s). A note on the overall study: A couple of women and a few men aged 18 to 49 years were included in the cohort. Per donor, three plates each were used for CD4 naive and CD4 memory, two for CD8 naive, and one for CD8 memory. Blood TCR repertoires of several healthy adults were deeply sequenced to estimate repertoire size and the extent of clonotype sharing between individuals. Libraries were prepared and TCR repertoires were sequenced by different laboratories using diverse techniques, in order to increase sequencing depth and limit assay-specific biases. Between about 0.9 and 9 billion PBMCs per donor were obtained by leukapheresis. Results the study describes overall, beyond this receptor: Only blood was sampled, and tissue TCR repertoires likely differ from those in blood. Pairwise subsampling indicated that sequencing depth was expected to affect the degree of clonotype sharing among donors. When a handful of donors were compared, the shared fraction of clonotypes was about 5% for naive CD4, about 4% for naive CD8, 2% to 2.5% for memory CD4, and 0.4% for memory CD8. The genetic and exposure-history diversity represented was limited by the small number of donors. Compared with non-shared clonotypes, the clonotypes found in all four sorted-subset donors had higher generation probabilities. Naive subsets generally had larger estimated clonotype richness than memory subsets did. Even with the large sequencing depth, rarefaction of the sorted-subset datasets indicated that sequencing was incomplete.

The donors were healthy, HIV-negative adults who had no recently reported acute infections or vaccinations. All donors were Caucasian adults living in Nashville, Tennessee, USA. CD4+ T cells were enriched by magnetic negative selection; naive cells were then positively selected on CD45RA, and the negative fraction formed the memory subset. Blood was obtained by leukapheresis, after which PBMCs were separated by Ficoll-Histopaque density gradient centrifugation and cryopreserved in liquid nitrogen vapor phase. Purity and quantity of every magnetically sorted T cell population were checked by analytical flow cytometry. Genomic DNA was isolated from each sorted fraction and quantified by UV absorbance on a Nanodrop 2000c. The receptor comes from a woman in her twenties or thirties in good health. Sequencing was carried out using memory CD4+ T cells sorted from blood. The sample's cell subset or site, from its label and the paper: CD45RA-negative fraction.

Read as DNA, the sequence is TGTGCCAGCAGCGAAGCTTTTTCTGGAAACACCATATATTTT. It translates to CASSEAFSGNTIYF. The rearrangement joined TRBV9 to TRBJ1-3; no D segment can be confidently identified. In the germline V gene, CDR1 corresponds to SGDLS and CDR2 to YYNGEE. Reading from cysteine to phenylalanine, the CDR3 counts 14 amino acids. Just the 42-base CDR3 DNA is kept, in frame starting at base 1. The V and J ends are trimmed by 3 bases and 1 base, leaving 8 bases between them. The CDR3, completed at both ends by the reference TRBV9 and TRBJ1-3 genes, gives the full variable domain DSGVTQTPKHLITATGQRVTLRCSPRSGDLSVYWYQQSLDQGLQFLIQYYNGEERAKGNILERFSAQQFPDLHSELNLSSLELGDSALYFCASSEAFSGNTIYFGEGSWLTVV.